This paragraph covers one T cell receptor (beta chain) sequence. The data belong to a study of cytomegalovirus exposure and HLA in healthy donors. Study as a whole: For the approximately 410 genotyped donors, more than 80% fell within the Caucasian-associated ancestry cluster.

Germline loops: CDR1 SGHNT, CDR2 YYREEE (reference sequence). V lost 1 base and J lost 11, with 18 bases in between. The CDR3 is 14 amino acids. PCR was performed using 60 Vbeta and 13 Jbeta primers. Method: immunoSEQ multiplex PCR; TCRdb's copy keeps in-frame clones and lacks some. The sample lists roughly 170,000 clones, around three quarters occurring once. The sample comprised PBMCs. This chain uses TRBV5-4 with TRBJ1-1; D perhaps matches TRBD1 (5 bases). This clonotype originated in a woman younger than 45 in good health and CMV-seronegative. CDR3 bases: TGTGCCAGCAGCTTGTCAGGGCTGGTAAGTGACGCTTTCTTT. Translation: CASSLSGLVSDAFF.